The 2 T cell receptor beta chains below all came from one sample that was sequenced in a study of glioma-infiltrating T cells. Amplification of TCR alpha and beta CDR3 regions from RNA used iRepertoire nested multiplex PCR. TCRdb analysed the multiplex PCR reads with MiXCR anew, one entry per CDR3 protein. The profile shows around 350,000 distinct CDR3 sequences, about two fifths of them singletons. Sequencing input: glioma tissue, nonneoplastic brain tissue, or PBMCs (not recorded which). The origin of the receptors is a human donor with low-grade glioma or glioblastoma, undergoing nonglioma brain surgery, or in good health (not recorded which).

This clonotype was recorded a few times. The chain employs TRBV7-2 and TRBJ2-7; D gene unclear. The CDR3 has 11 residues. Germline V gene data show CDR1 as SGHTA and CDR2 as FQGNSA. With 4 bases removed from V and 7 bases from J, the gap between germline ends came to 8 bases. The CDR3 nucleotides read TGTGCCAGCAGCTCTTTCGGAGAGCAGTACTTC. This encodes CASSSFGEQYF.

The rearrangement uses TRBV10-3 and TRBJ2-5; tentatively, D is TRBD1 (6 bases). The V gene's germline CDR1 is ENHRY and CDR2 SYGVKD. The length of the CDR3 is 12 residues. Trimming pared 6 bases from V and 5 bases from J, leaving 10 bases between. The CDR3 is CAISAGVETQYF. The CDR3 DNA reads as TGTGCCATCAGCGCAGGGGTCGAGACCCAGTACTTC.